Sequencing of this TCR beta chain was carried out in a study of PD-1 blockade in classical Hodgkin lymphoma. Study-level information: Intravenous nivolumab at 3 mg/kg was given to patients every 2 weeks.

Each of the patients experienced relapse following autologous stem cell transplantation, and their brentuximab vedotin exposure differed. TCRdb's table, derived via immunoSEQ multiplex PCR, lists solely in-frame clones and lacks some. Of some 100,000 clones in the sample, 75% to 90% are singletons; the top ten hold around 6.6%. A remark on this clone: Its antigen is unidentified.

Study conclusions and caveats: Newly diagnosed patients and complete responders had comparable diversity at baseline. By C4D1 there was a significant rise in CD4+ TCR diversity but not in CD8+ TCR diversity. Among the patients, those starting nivolumab under 1 year after ASCT were excluded.

The germline V and J ends were trimmed by 5 bases and 3 bases, with 8 bases remaining between them. Germline V gene lookup returns CDR1 SGHAT and CDR2 FQNNGV. The CDR3 is made up of 12 amino acids. J is TRBJ2-7 and V is TRBV11-2; unclear D gene. This clonotype was obtained from a human donor with classical Hodgkin lymphoma. The material was peripheral blood mononuclear cells (PBMCs), obtained before the second cycle of nivolumab. The DNA for the CDR3 is TGTGCCAGCAGCGTGTATTACTACGAGCAGTACTTC. Its translation is CASSVYYYEQYF.